This TCR beta chain was sequenced in a study of cytomegalovirus exposure and HLA in healthy donors. Turning to the study itself: Earlier findings included more than 95 million unique TCR beta sequences obtained from about 170 million T cells.

Concerning this clone itself: Its antigen remains unidentified.

The CDR3 loop spans 21 amino acids. Germline CDR1 is LGHNA and CDR2 is YNFKEQ. The V and J ends lost 0 bases and 0 bases respectively, with 24 bases between them. Both 60 Vbeta primers and 13 Jbeta primers went into the PCR. Generated by immunoSEQ multiplex PCR, the TCRdb table keeps only in-frame clones and is missing some. This table has approximately 120,000 clones, over 60% appearing once. General study findings and limits: Both high specificity and high sensitivity reportedly marked the classifier's diagnosis of cytomegalovirus status.

This receptor was identified in a man in his fifties in good health and CMV-seronegative. The chain recombines TRBV4-2 with TRBJ2-1, with D possibly TRBD2 on 7 matching bases. Sequencing was carried out using PBMCs. CDR3 protein: CASSQEGGVRGWQSSYNEQFF. For the CDR3, the DNA is TGTGCCAGCAGCCAAGAAGGGGGGGTAAGAGGGTGGCAAAGCTCCTACAATGAGCAGTTCTTC.